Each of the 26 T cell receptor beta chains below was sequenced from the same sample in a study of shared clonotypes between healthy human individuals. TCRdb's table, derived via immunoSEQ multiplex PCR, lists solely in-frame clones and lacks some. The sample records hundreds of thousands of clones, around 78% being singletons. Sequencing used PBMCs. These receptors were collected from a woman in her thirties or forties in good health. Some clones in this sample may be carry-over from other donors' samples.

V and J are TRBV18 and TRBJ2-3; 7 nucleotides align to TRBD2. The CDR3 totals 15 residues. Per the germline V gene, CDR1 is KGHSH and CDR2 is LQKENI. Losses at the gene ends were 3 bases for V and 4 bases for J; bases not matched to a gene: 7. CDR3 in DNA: TGTGCCAGCTCACCTCGGGGGAGGGATTCAGATACGCAGTATTTT. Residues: CASSPRGRDSDTQYF.

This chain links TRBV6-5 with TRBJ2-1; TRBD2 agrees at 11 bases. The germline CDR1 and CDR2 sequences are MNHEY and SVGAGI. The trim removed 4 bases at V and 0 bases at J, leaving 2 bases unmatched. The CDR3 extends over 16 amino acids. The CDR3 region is CASSLTSGSSYNEQFF. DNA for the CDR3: TGTGCCAGCAGTTTAACTAGCGGGAGCTCCTACAATGAGCAGTTCTTC.

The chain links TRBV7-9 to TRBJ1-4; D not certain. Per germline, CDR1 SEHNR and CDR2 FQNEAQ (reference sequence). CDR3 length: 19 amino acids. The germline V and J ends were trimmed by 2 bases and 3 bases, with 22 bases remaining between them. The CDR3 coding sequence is TGTGCCAGCAGCTTATTCCGGGGATTCTCCTTGCAGGCTAATGAAAAACTGTTTTTT. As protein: CASSLFRGFSLQANEKLFF.

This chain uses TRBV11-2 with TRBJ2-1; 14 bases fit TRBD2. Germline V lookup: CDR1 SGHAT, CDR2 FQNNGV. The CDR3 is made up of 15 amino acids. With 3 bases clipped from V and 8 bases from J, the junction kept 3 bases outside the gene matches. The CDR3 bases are TGTGCCAGCAGCTTGGGACTAGCGGGAGTGGATGAGCAGTTCTTC. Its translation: CASSLGLAGVDEQFF.

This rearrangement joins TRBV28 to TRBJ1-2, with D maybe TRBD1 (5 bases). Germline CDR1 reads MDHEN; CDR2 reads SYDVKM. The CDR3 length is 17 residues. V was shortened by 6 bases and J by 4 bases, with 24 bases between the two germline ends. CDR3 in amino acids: CASSYSGAGYWVYGYTF. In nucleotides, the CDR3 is TGTGCCAGCAGCTACTCTGGGGCAGGGTATTGGGTCTATGGCTACACCTTC.

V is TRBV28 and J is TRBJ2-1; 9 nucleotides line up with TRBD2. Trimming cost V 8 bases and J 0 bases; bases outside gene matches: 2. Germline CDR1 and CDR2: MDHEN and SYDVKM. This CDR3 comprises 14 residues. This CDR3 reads CASHSGGSYNEQFF. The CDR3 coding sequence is TGTGCCAGCCATAGCGGGGGCTCCTACAATGAGCAGTTCTTC.

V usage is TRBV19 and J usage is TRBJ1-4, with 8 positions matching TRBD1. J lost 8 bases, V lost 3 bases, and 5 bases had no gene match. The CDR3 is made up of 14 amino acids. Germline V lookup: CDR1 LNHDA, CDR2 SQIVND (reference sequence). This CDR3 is CASSIQGAGEKLFF. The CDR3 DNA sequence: TGTGCCAGTAGTATCCAGGGGGCAGGAGAAAAACTGTTTTTT.

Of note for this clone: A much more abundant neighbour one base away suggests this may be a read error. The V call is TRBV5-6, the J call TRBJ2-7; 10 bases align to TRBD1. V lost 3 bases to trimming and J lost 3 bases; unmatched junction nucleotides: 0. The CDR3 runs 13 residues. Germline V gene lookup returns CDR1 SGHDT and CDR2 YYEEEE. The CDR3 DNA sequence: TGTGCCAGCAGCTGGGACAGGGGCTACGAGCAGTACTTC. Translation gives CASSWDRGYEQYF.

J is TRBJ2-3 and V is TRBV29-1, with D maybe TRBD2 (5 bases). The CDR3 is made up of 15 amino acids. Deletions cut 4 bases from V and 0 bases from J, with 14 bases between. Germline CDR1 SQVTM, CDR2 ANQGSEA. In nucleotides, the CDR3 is TGCAGCGTTGCTCGGAACCCGGGGAGCACAGATACGCAGTATTTT. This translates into CSVARNPGSTDTQYF.

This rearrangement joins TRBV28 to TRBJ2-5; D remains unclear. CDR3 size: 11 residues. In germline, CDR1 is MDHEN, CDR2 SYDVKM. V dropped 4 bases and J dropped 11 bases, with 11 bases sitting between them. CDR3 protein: CASSSPEKQYF. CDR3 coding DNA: TGTGCCAGCAGTTCCCCCGAGAAGCAGTACTTC.

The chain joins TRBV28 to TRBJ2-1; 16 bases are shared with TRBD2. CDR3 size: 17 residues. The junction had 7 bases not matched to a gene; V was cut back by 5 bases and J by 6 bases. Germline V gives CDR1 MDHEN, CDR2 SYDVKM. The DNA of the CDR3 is TGTGCCAGCAGTAAAGGGACTAGCGGGAGGGCACGCAATGAGCAGTTCTTC. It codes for CASSKGTSGRARNEQFF.

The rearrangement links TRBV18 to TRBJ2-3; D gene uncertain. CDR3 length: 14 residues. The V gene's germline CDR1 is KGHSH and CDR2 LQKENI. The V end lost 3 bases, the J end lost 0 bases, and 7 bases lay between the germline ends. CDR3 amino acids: CASSPTESTDTQYF. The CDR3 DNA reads TGTGCCAGCTCACCGACGGAAAGCACAGATACGCAGTATTTT.

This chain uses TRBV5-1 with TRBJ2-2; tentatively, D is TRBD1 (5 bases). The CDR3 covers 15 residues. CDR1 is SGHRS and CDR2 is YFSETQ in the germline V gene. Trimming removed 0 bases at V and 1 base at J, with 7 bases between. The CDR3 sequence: CASSLDGQNTGELFF. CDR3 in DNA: TGCGCCAGCAGCTTGGATGGACAGAACACCGGGGAGCTGTTTTTT.

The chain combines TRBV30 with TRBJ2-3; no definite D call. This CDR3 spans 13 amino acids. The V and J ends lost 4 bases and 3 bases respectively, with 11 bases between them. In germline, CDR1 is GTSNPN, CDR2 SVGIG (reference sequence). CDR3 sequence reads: CAWTLGTTDTQYF. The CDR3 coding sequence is TGTGCCTGGACTCTGGGTACTACAGATACGCAGTATTTT.

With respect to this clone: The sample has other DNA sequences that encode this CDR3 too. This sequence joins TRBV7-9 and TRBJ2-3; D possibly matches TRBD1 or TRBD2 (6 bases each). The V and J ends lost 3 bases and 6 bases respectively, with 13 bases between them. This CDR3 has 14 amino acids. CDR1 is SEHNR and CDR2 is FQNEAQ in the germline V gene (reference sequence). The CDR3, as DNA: TGTGCCAGCAGCTTCGGGGGTCAGGGGGATACGCAGTATTTT. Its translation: CASSFGGQGDTQYF.

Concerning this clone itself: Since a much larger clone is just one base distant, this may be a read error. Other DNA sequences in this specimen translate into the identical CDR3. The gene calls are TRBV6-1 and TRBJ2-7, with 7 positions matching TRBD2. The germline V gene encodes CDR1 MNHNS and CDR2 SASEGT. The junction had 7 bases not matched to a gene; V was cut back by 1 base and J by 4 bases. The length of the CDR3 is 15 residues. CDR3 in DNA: TGTGCCAGCAGTGAAGATGCGGGAGATCTGTACGAGCAGTACTTC. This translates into CASSEDAGDLYEQYF.

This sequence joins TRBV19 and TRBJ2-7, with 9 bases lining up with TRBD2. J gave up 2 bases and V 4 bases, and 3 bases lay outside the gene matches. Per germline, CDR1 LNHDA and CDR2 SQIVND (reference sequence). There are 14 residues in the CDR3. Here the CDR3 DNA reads TGTGCCAGTAGTACCCTAGCGGGGACCTACGAGCAGTACTTC. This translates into CASSTLAGTYEQYF.

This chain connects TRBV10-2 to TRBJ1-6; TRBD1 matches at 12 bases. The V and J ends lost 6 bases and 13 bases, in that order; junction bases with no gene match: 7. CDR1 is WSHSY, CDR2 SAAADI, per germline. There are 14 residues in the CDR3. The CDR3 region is CASRTGQGARPLHF. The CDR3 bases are TGCGCCAGCAGGACGGGACAGGGGGCTAGGCCCCTCCACTTT.

The CDR3 sequence: CASSPSAGLASYEQYF. For the CDR3, the DNA is TGTGCCAGCAGCCCCTCAGCGGGACTAGCGAGCTACGAGCAGTACTTC. This rearrangement joins TRBV7-3 to TRBJ2-7; 10 bases map to TRBD2. There are 16 residues in the CDR3. Trimming at V came to 5 bases and at J to 3 bases, leaving 10 bases not matched to a gene. CDR1 and CDR2 (germline): SGHTA, FQGTGA.

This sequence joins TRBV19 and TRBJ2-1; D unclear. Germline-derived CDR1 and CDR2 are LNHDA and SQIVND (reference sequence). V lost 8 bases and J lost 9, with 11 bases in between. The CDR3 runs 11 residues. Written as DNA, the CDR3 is TGTGCCAGTTCAAAGGGTCTTGAGCAGTTCTTC. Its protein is CASSKGLEQFF. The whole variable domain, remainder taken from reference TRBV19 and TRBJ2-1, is DGGITQSPKYLFRKEGQNVTLSCEQNLNHDAMYWYRQDPGQGLRLIYYSQIVNDFQKGDIAEGYSVSREKKESFPLTVTSAQKNPTAFYLCASSKGLEQFFGPGTRLTVL.

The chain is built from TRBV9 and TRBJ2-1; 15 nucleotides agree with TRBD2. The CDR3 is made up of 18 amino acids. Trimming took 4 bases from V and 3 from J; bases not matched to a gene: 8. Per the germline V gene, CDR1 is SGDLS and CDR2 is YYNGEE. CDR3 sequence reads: CASSPRTSGRAFYNEQFF. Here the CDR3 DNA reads TGTGCCAGCAGCCCACGGACTAGCGGGAGGGCCTTCTACAATGAGCAGTTCTTC. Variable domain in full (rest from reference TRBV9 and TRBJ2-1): DSGVTQTPKHLITATGQRVTLRCSPRSGDLSVYWYQQSLDQGLQFLIQYYNGEERAKGNILERFSAQQFPDLHSELNLSSLELGDSALYFCASSPRTSGRAFYNEQFFGPGTRLTVL.

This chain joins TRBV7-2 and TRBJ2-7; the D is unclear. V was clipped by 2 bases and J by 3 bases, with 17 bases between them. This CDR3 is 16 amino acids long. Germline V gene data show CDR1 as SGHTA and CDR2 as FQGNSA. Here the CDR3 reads CASSLFRQYRVYEQYF. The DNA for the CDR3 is TGTGCCAGCAGCTTATTTCGCCAGTATAGAGTCTACGAGCAGTACTTC.

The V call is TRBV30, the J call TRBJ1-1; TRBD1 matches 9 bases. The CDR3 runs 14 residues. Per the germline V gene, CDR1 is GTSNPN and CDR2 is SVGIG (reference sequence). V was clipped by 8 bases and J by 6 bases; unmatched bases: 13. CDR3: CAGRDREKRAEAFF. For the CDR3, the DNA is TGTGCCGGCCGGGACAGGGAAAAAAGGGCTGAAGCTTTCTTT.

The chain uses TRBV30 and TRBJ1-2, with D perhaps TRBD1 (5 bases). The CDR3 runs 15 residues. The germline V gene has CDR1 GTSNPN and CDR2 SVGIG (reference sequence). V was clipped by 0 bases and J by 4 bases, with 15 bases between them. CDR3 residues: CAWSVGGRGGYGYTF. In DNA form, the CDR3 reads TGTGCCTGGAGTGTAGGAGGACGGGGGGGCTATGGCTACACCTTC.

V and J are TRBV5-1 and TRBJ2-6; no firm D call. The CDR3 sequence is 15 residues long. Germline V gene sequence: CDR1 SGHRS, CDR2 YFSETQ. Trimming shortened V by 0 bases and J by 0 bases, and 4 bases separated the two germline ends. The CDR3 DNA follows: TGCGCCAGCAGCTTGGACTCCTCTGGGGCCAACGTCCTGACTTTC. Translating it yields CASSLDSSGANVLTF.

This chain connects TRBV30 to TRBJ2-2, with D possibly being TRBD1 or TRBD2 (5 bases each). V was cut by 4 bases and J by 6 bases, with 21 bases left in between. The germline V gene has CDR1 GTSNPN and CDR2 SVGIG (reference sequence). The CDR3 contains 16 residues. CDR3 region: CAWTLRWGRGAGELFF. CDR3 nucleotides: TGTGCCTGGACCCTACGTTGGGGGAGAGGGGCCGGGGAGCTGTTTTTT.